These 19 T cell receptor beta chains came from one sample sequenced in a study of vaccination and CD4 T cells after COVID-19. CD4+ T cells that had been cultured provided DNA sequenced with the Oncomine TCR Beta short-read assay. A single record per CDR3 protein comes from TCRdb applying MiXCR to the PCR reads. There are about 2,900 distinct CDR3 sequences in the sample; around 28% occur only once, and 55% to 75% lies in the top ten. The treatment denotes: roughly 11-day PBMC culture with coronavirus spike peptide pools or control peptides (ViraFEST assay). Ahead of the COVID-19 pandemic (2011-2018), the CD4+ T cells of the unexposed donor were collected. The antigens of these receptors remain unknown. Input material: CD4+ T cells from blood, cultured in vitro. The receptors derive from a human donor in good health.

This clonotype showed up just once. V usage is TRBV7-9 and J usage is TRBJ2-1; 7 nucleotides agree with TRBD1. V lost 2 bases, J lost 9 bases, and 7 bases stayed unmatched. The V gene's germline CDR1 is SEHNR and CDR2 FQNEAQ (reference sequence). This CDR3 has 14 residues. The CDR3 DNA sequence: TGTGCCAGCAGCTTACAGGGGGAGTTCGGTGAGCAGTTCTTC. Protein: CASSLQGEFGEQFF.

This clonotype came up a few times. The chain couples TRBV7-9 to TRBJ2-3, with D possibly called TRBD1 or TRBD2 (6 bases each). The CDR3 has 13 residues. Germline loops: CDR1 SEHNR, CDR2 FQNEAQ (reference sequence). The V gene lost 5 bases and the J gene lost 4 bases, with 10 bases spanning the gap. CDR3 sequence reads: CASSRRGADTQYF. The DNA of the CDR3 is TGTGCCAGCAGCAGAAGGGGGGCAGATACGCAGTATTTT.

This clonotype was seen only a few times. V and J are TRBV2 and TRBJ2-2; 8 positions match TRBD2. Germline assignment: CDR1 SNHLY and CDR2 FYNNEI. This CDR3 region has 15 residues. Trimming took 6 bases from V and 1 from J; bases not matched to a gene: 4. This CDR3 reads CASRSGSWNTGELFF. CDR3 coding DNA: TGTGCCAGCAGGAGCGGGAGTTGGAACACCGGGGAGCTGTTTTTT.

The V gene is TRBV4-1, the J gene TRBJ1-2; TRBD1 might be the D (6 bases). The germline V gene has CDR1 MGHRA and CDR2 YSYEKL. Deletions cut 4 bases from V and 3 bases from J, with 18 bases between. This CDR3 is 16 amino acids long. CDR3 residues: CASSRGRGSGDYGYTF. The CDR3 DNA reads TGCGCCAGCAGCCGCGGCAGGGGAAGTGGAGACTATGGCTACACCTTC.

This clonotype was found a few times. This rearrangement joins TRBV2 to TRBJ2-7; D remains ambiguous. The germline V and J ends were trimmed by 6 bases and 6 bases, with 24 bases remaining between them. The CDR3 length is 16 residues. The V gene's germline CDR1 is SNHLY and CDR2 FYNNEI. The CDR3 loop reads CASRIMGFSGAGEQYF. Here the CDR3 DNA reads TGTGCCAGCAGGATAATGGGTTTCTCTGGAGCAGGCGAGCAGTACTTC.

The chain combines TRBV12-3 or TRBV12-4 with TRBJ2-7; 8 bases map to TRBD1. J was trimmed by 3 bases and V by 3 bases; bases with no gene match: 1. The CDR3 sequence is 13 residues long. DNA for the CDR3: TGTGCCAGCAGTTTCGGACAGGGCTACGAGCAGTACTTC. Translation gives CASSFGQGYEQYF.

Relative to its sample, this clonotype is large. This chain uses TRBV2 with TRBJ2-1; 13 nucleotides line up with TRBD2. V lost 10 bases and J lost 6; bases outside the gene matches: 6. The CDR3 sequence is 14 residues long. CDR1 is SNHLY, CDR2 FYNNEI, per germline. CDR3 protein: CAIPGTSGANEQFF. The CDR3 bases are TGTGCCATCCCCGGGACTAGCGGGGCCAATGAGCAGTTCTTC.

This chain links TRBV6-1 with TRBJ1-3; 9 bases map to TRBD1. Trimming took 7 bases from V and 4 from J; bases not matched to a gene: 11. Germline-derived CDR1 and CDR2 are MNHNS and SASEGT. The CDR3 runs to 16 residues. In nucleotides, the CDR3 is TGTGCCAGCACCCGCTCGGGACAGGGTACCGGAAACACCATATATTTT. As protein: CASTRSGQGTGNTIYF.

This chain joins TRBV7-2 and TRBJ1-2, with 7 bases lining up with TRBD1. The V gene end was trimmed by 1 base and the J gene end by 4 bases; junction bases not matched to a gene: 0. Germline V CDR1 and CDR2: SGHTA, FQGNSA. The CDR3 is made up of 13 amino acids. CDR3 protein: CASSLGQGYGYTF. The CDR3 DNA reads as TGTGCCAGCAGCTTAGGACAGGGCTATGGCTACACCTTC.

This chain links TRBV6-1 with TRBJ2-3; tentatively, D is TRBD1 or TRBD2 (6 bases each). The germline V gene has CDR1 MNHNS and CDR2 SASEGT. The V end lost 7 bases, the J end lost 1 base, and 15 bases lay between the germline ends. The CDR3 runs to 15 residues. The CDR3 protein is CASTEIRGRTDTQYF. In nucleotides, the CDR3 is TGTGCCAGCACAGAAATCCGGGGGCGCACAGATACGCAGTATTTT.

This clonotype was detected a few times. This chain joins TRBV28 and TRBJ2-7, with 8 bases fitting TRBD2. V was clipped by 6 bases and J by 0 bases; unmatched bases: 7. This CDR3 region has 15 residues. Germline values: CDR1 MDHEN, CDR2 SYDVKM. The CDR3 loop reads CASRKNGGGSYEQYF. The CDR3 DNA follows: TGTGCCAGCAGGAAAAACGGGGGGGGCTCCTACGAGCAGTACTTC.

The V and J genes are TRBV5-4 and TRBJ2-7; D uncertain. Trimming took off 3 bases at V and 0 bases at J, with 7 bases between the two ends. Germline V gene data show CDR1 as SGHNT and CDR2 as YYREEE (reference sequence). The CDR3 totals 13 residues. CDR3 sequence (DNA): TGTGCCAGCAGCTCACCCAACTCCTACGAGCAGTACTTC. Translation: CASSSPNSYEQYF. Full variable domain (rest looked up from reference TRBV5-4 and TRBJ2-7): ETGVTQSPTHLIKTRGQQVTLRCSSQSGHNTVSWYQQALGQGPQFIFQYYREEENGRGNFPPRFSGLQFPNYSSELNVNALELDDSALYLCASSSPNSYEQYFGPGTRLTVT.

V and J are TRBV24-1 and TRBJ2-7, with TRBD1 as a possible D gene (6 bases). The CDR3 runs 15 residues. Germline loops: CDR1 KGHDR, CDR2 SFDVKD. V lost 3 bases and J 1 base, leaving 12 bases between the germline ends. This chain's CDR3 is CATSDTHRDSYEQYF. The CDR3 DNA reads as TGTGCCACCAGTGATACCCACAGGGATTCCTACGAGCAGTACTTC.

The chain has TRBV20-1 and TRBJ1-2; the match to TRBD1 covers 8 bases. The CDR3 consists of 15 residues. V was pared by 0 bases and J by 5 bases, with 8 bases of the junction left unmatched. The V gene's germline CDR1 is DFQATT and CDR2 SNEGSKA (reference sequence). The CDR3 nucleotides are TGCAGTGCTAGAGATAGGACAGGGAGAGGGTATGGCTACACCTTC. It encodes CSARDRTGRGYGYTF.

This clonotype was seen a handful of times. The V gene is TRBV10-3, the J gene TRBJ2-7; 11 bases map to TRBD2. The CDR3 is 17 residues long. Germline lookup yields CDR1 ENHRY and CDR2 SYGVKD. The ends lost 2 bases at V and 1 base at J; junction bases unmatched: 7. CDR3 bases: TGTGCCATCAGTGAGACAGGTCGACTAGCGGGGTCCTACGAGCAGTACTTC. Translated: CAISETGRLAGSYEQYF.

The chain uses TRBV20-1 and TRBJ2-7, with 14 bases matching TRBD2. J gave up 5 bases and V 1 base, and 4 bases lay outside the gene matches. CDR1 is DFQATT and CDR2 is SNEGSKA in the germline V gene (reference sequence). The CDR3 sequence is 15 residues long. DNA of the CDR3: TGCAGTGCTAGAGGACTAGCGGGAGGGGCGGACGAGCAGTACTTC. This gives the protein CSARGLAGGADEQYF.

CDR3 nucleotides: TGTGCCAGCAGCACCTCCCCCTACGAGCAGTACTTC. Encoded protein: CASSTSPYEQYF. The rearrangement links TRBV28 to TRBJ2-7; D call uncertain. CDR3 size: 12 residues. CDR1 and CDR2 (germline): MDHEN, SYDVKM. With 6 bases removed from V and 2 bases from J, the gap between germline ends came to 8 bases. Based on the CDR3 plus reference TRBV28 and TRBJ2-7, the full variable domain is DVKVTQSSRYLVKRTGEKVFLECVQDMDHENMFWYRQDPGLGLRLIYFSYDVKMKEKGDIPEGYSVSREKKERFSLILESASTNQTSMYLCASSTSPYEQYFGPGTRLTVT.

This chain links TRBV6-1 with TRBJ2-7; 10 bases are shared with TRBD1. Germline-derived CDR1 and CDR2 are MNHNS and SASEGT. Germline trimming cut 2 bases from V and 1 base from J; bases unmatched to any gene: 8. There are 17 residues in the CDR3. The CDR3: CASSEPPGQGISYEQYF. Written as DNA, the CDR3 is TGTGCCAGCAGTGAACCTCCGGGACAGGGGATATCCTACGAGCAGTACTTC.

The chain has TRBV19 and TRBJ1-4, with 8 bases that match TRBD1. The CDR3 loop spans 15 amino acids. Looked up from germline, CDR1 is LNHDA and CDR2 is SQIVND (reference sequence). Trimming removed 4 bases from V and 0 bases from J; junction bases left unmatched: 1. The CDR3 here is CASSRTGSTNEKLFF. The CDR3 coding sequence is TGTGCCAGTAGTAGGACAGGGTCAACTAATGAAAAACTGTTTTTT.